The sequence of this T cell receptor (beta chain) was determined in a study of cytomegalovirus exposure and HLA in healthy donors. General study points: Analysis performed later found over 15,000 TCR beta sequences associated with HLA alleles at 0.05 false discovery rate. Prediction of most subjects' HLA-A and HLA-B alleles by TCR beta sequences was reportedly accurate. Later on, a genetic analysis was performed. It linked a missense variant in DCLRE1C with V- and J-gene trimming of TCR beta.

With V trimmed by 5 bases and J by 4 bases, 8 bases remained unmatched. The CDR3 is made up of 15 amino acids. CDR1 and CDR2 from the germline V gene are LNHDA and SQIVND (reference sequence). Primers for the PCR totalled 60 Vbeta and 13 Jbeta. Clones were read by immunoSEQ multiplex PCR, and TCRdb kept only the in-frame ones, dropping some. The top ten clones hold approximately 3.8% of a sample with 200,000 to 250,000 clones, 70% to 85% of them seen once. On this clone: Its specificity is not known.

The sequencing sample was made of PBMCs. This TCR derives from a male donor in good health and CMV-seronegative. The chain has TRBV19 and TRBJ1-5; 7 bases match TRBD1. The CDR3 loop is CASSLTGQPNQPQHF. DNA for the CDR3: TGTGCCAGTAGTCTGACGGGACAGCCAAATCAGCCCCAGCATTTT.